These 28 T cell receptor beta chains originate from one sample sequenced in a study of Ad26.COV2.S vaccination and SARS-CoV-2 variants. Documented treatment: roughly 19 received Ad26.COV2.S at low or high dose, single or two shots; about 5 received placebo; per-sample allocation not given. Samples came from day 63 after the first vaccine or placebo injection. Produced via immunoSEQ multiplex PCR; TCRdb's table is partial and in-frame only. Here the sample spans 350,000 to 400,000 clones, around nine tenths being singletons. Sequenced here: peripheral blood, sampled in a trial of Ad26.COV2.S vaccine versus placebo. The source of these receptors is a person aged 18-60 years who received the Ad26.COV2.S COVID-19 vaccine or a placebo.

The V and J genes are TRBV5-4 and TRBJ2-1; D gene unclear. Germline V gene lookup returns CDR1 SGHNT and CDR2 YYREEE (reference sequence). The CDR3 has 12 amino acids. V shed 0 bases and J shed 10 bases, with 8 bases lying between them. CDR3: CASSLDSDEQFF. CDR3 DNA: TGTGCCAGCAGCTTGGATTCAGACGAGCAGTTCTTC.

The chain has TRBV18 and TRBJ2-7; D might be TRBD2 (6 bases). V was pared by 3 bases and J by 0 bases, with 15 bases between. Germline V gives CDR1 KGHSH, CDR2 LQKENI. The CDR3 has 16 amino acids. The CDR3 loop is CASSPDLGGSSYEQYF. The DNA for the CDR3 is TGTGCCAGCTCACCCGACCTAGGAGGGTCCTCCTACGAGCAGTACTTC.

The chain carries TRBV27 and TRBJ2-2; D uncertain. Trimming took off 5 bases at V and 1 base at J, with 2 bases between the two ends. Germline V gene data show CDR1 as MNHEY and CDR2 as SMNVEV (reference sequence). The CDR3 length is 12 residues. The CDR3 here is CASSMNTGELFF. As DNA, the CDR3 is TGTGCCAGCAGTATGAACACCGGGGAGCTGTTTTTT.

The chain links TRBV12-5 to TRBJ2-7; tentatively, D is TRBD1 (5 bases). Germline V gene lookup returns CDR1 LGHNT and CDR2 FRNRAP. There are 12 residues in the CDR3. V lost 6 bases and J lost 9, with 15 bases in between. CDR3 sequence (DNA): TGTGCTAGTGGGTCAACAGGAACGGGGCAGTACTTC. Encoded protein: CASGSTGTGQYF.

The DNA of the CDR3 is TGTGCCAGCGGCCTTGAGGGGGGGTCAAATCAGCCCCAGCATTTT. It yields the protein CASGLEGGSNQPQHF. V and J are TRBV28 and TRBJ1-5, with a weak D call TRBD1 (6 bases). CDR1 and CDR2 from the germline V gene are MDHEN and SYDVKM. This CDR3 comprises 15 residues. V lost 8 bases to trimming and J lost 4 bases, with 18 bases between them.

In its sample, this clone was seen a few times. The chain recombines TRBV5-4 with TRBJ1-6; tentative D call: TRBD1 (5 bases). Trimming stripped 2 bases from V and 7 bases from J, with 10 bases between. This CDR3 spans 14 amino acids. The germline gives CDR1 SGHNT, CDR2 YYREEE (reference sequence). The CDR3 DNA reads TGTGCCAGCAGCTTTGGGGCTCCGAATTCACCCCTCCACTTT. It specifies CASSFGAPNSPLHF.

The rearrangement joins TRBV19 to TRBJ2-3; either TRBD1 or TRBD2 may supply D (5 bases each). Trimming pared 6 bases from V and 4 bases from J, leaving 14 bases between. Per germline, CDR1 LNHDA and CDR2 SQIVND (reference sequence). There are 14 residues in the CDR3. The CDR3 reads CASSLGAGADTQYF. The CDR3 coding sequence is TGTGCCAGTAGCCTCGGGGCCGGGGCAGATACGCAGTATTTT.

The chain links TRBV4-2 to TRBJ1-2; D gene uncertain. The CDR3 is made up of 18 amino acids. The V and J ends lost 0 bases and 4 bases respectively, with 21 bases between them. Germline CDR1 is LGHNA and CDR2 is YNFKEQ. CDR3 protein: CASSQDLWAGKVSYGYTF. The CDR3 DNA reads TGTGCCAGCAGCCAAGACCTGTGGGCAGGTAAGGTCTCCTATGGCTACACCTTC.

This clone was observed a handful of times. The chain carries TRBV5-1 and TRBJ2-7, with a weak D call TRBD2 (5 bases). The V end lost 0 bases, the J end lost 6 bases, and 10 bases lay between the germline ends. Looked up from germline, CDR1 is SGHRS and CDR2 is YFSETQ. CDR3 length: 13 residues. CDR3 region: CASSLGGDPEQYF. Written as DNA, the CDR3 is TGCGCCAGCAGCTTGGGGGGAGACCCCGAGCAGTACTTC. The full variable domain, its missing parts supplied by reference TRBV5-1 and TRBJ2-7, is KAGVTQTPRYLIKTRGQQVTLSCSPISGHRSVSWYQQTPGQGLQFLFEYFSETQRNKGNFPGRFSGRQFSNSRSEMNVSTLELGDSALYLCASSLGGDPEQYFGPGTRLTVT.

The rearrangement links TRBV5-6 to TRBJ1-1; 7 nucleotides agree with TRBD1. J was trimmed by 0 bases and V by 2 bases; bases with no gene match: 7. Germline V gene data show CDR1 as SGHDT and CDR2 as YYEEEE. The CDR3 sequence is 16 residues long. The CDR3 DNA is TGTGCCAGCAGCTTAGGAACAGGGGTGCTGAACACTGAAGCTTTCTTT. Translated, it gives CASSLGTGVLNTEAFF. Looking up the rest from reference TRBV5-6 and TRBJ1-1 gives the full variable domain: DAGVTQSPTHLIKTRGQQVTLRCSPKSGHDTVSWYQQALGQGPQFIFQYYEEEERQRGNFPDRFSGHQFPNYSSELNVNALLLGDSALYLCASSLGTGVLNTEAFFGQGTRLTVV.

The rearrangement links TRBV3-1 (or the pseudogene TRBV3-2) to TRBJ1-1; TRBD1 aligns across 8 bases. This CDR3 has 17 amino acids. V lost 1 base and J lost 4; bases outside the gene matches: 11. Germline CDR1 is LGHDT and CDR2 is YNNKEL (reference sequence). The CDR3 loop is CASSQAYRGFLSTEAFF. Here the CDR3 DNA reads TGTGCCAGCAGCCAAGCGTACAGGGGGTTTTTGAGCACTGAAGCTTTCTTT.

The gene calls are TRBV15 and TRBJ2-3, with 7 bases that match TRBD2. Trimming removed 4 bases from V and 2 bases from J; junction bases left unmatched: 3. In germline, CDR1 is LNHNV, CDR2 YYDKDF (reference sequence). The CDR3 is 14 amino acids. The CDR3 nucleotides read TGTGCCACCAGCATTGGGGGGGACACAGATACGCAGTATTTT. This translates into CATSIGGDTDTQYF.

This rearrangement joins TRBV9 to TRBJ2-7; 11 bases are shared with TRBD1. CDR1 is SGDLS, CDR2 YYNGEE, per germline. The CDR3 consists of 19 residues. Unmatched junction bases numbered 17, after V lost 4 bases and J lost 2 bases. DNA for the CDR3: TGTGCCAGCAGCCCGCACCTCGGTAGGGGGACAGGGGGACCCTACGAGCAGTACTTC. Its translation: CASSPHLGRGTGGPYEQYF.

This clone has just one count. The chain has TRBV29-1 and TRBJ2-1, with D perhaps TRBD1 (7 bases). The CDR3 has 17 amino acids. V lost 4 bases to trimming and J lost 6 bases, with 25 bases between them. Germline V lookup: CDR1 SQVTM, CDR2 ANQGSEA. CDR3 in amino acids: CSVGSLGGGLRGNEQFF. CDR3 coding DNA: TGCAGCGTTGGGAGTCTCGGAGGGGGCTTGCGGGGCAATGAGCAGTTCTTC.

V usage is TRBV6-5 and J usage is TRBJ2-7, with unresolved D. The CDR3 totals 12 residues. Looked up from germline, CDR1 is MNHEY and CDR2 is SVGAGI. The ends were cut back, 7 bases at V and 3 bases at J, with 10 bases in the middle. The CDR3 sequence: CASTEWVYEQYF. CDR3 DNA: TGTGCCAGCACCGAATGGGTCTACGAGCAGTACTTC.

The rearrangement links TRBV16 to TRBJ1-5, with a possible D match to TRBD1 (5 bases). CDR1 and CDR2 from the germline V gene are KGHSY and FQNENV. This CDR3 has 14 residues. Trimming shortened V by 0 bases and J by 8 bases, and 11 bases separated the two germline ends. The CDR3 region is CASSQSGGSEPQHF. The CDR3 nucleotides are TGTGCCAGCAGCCAATCGGGGGGGTCGGAGCCCCAGCATTTT.

This rearrangement joins TRBV5-1 to TRBJ2-3, with unresolved D. The V end was cut by 1 base, the J end by 0 bases, with 12 bases between. Looked up from germline, CDR1 is SGHRS and CDR2 is YFSETQ. The CDR3 sequence is 16 residues long. Written as DNA, the CDR3 is TGCGCCAGCAGCTTGCTCCCCCATCGGAGCACAGATACGCAGTATTTT. Translation gives CASSLLPHRSTDTQYF.

The J gene is TRBJ1-4, the V gene TRBV9, with D perhaps TRBD1 (5 bases). Germline lookup yields CDR1 SGDLS and CDR2 YYNGEE. The germline V and J ends were trimmed by 3 bases and 0 bases, with 12 bases remaining between them. CDR3 size: 16 residues. The CDR3 nucleotides are TGTGCCAGCAGCGGGTCCCGGGGGGCAACTAATGAAAAACTGTTTTTT. It codes for CASSGSRGATNEKLFF.

This chain links TRBV7-9 with TRBJ2-7; a weak D match, TRBD2 (5 bases). Germline V gene lookup returns CDR1 SEHNR and CDR2 FQNEAQ (reference sequence). V lost 3 bases, J lost 5 bases, and 11 bases lay in between. This CDR3 contains 13 residues. The chain's CDR3 is CASSFRGGHEQYF. DNA of the CDR3: TGTGCCAGCAGCTTCCGGGGTGGCCACGAGCAGTACTTC. The full variable domain, rest sourced from reference TRBV7-9 and TRBJ2-7, is DTGVSQNPRHKITKRGQNVTFRCDPISEHNRLYWYRQTLGQGPEFLTYFQNEAQLEKSRLLSDRFSAERPKGSFSTLEIQRTEQGDSAMYLCASSFRGGHEQYFGPGTRLTVT.

This clone was seen a single time. The chain links TRBV7-2 to TRBJ2-5, with D tentatively TRBD2 (6 bases). The CDR3 covers 15 residues. V lost 4 bases and J 1 base, leaving 13 bases between the germline ends. Germline assignment: CDR1 SGHTA and CDR2 FQGNSA. CDR3 in amino acids: CASSYLLGGQETQYF. The CDR3 coding sequence is TGTGCCAGCAGCTATCTACTCGGGGGCCAAGAGACCCAGTACTTC.

The chain carries TRBV6-5 and TRBJ1-2; D may be TRBD1 (6 bases). The germline V gene has CDR1 MNHEY and CDR2 SVGAGI. The germline V and J ends were trimmed by 9 bases and 13 bases, with 24 bases remaining between them. The CDR3 spans 13 residues. CDR3 sequence: CASGEGVQGPGTF. The CDR3 coding sequence is TGTGCCAGTGGTGAGGGTGTCCAGGGGCCCGGCACCTTC.

The CDR3 sequence: CASSLRGGADEQFF. The CDR3 nucleotides read TGTGCCAGCAGCTTACGCGGGGGGGCCGATGAGCAGTTCTTC. This chain connects TRBV7-9 to TRBJ2-1; TRBD2 matches 9 bases. CDR1 is SEHNR and CDR2 is FQNEAQ in the germline V gene (reference sequence). This CDR3 is built from 14 residues. V dropped 2 bases and J dropped 8; count of bases not matched to a gene: 4.

This clone has just a few counts. This sample includes further DNA sequences coding for the same CDR3. CDR3: CASSYDKNYGYTF. In nucleotides, the CDR3 is TGTGCCAGCAGCTACGACAAAAATTATGGCTACACCTTC. The genes are TRBV6-5 and TRBJ1-2; no definite D call. Germline loops: CDR1 MNHEY, CDR2 SVGAGI. V lost 6 bases to trimming and J lost 5 bases, with 13 bases between them. CDR3 length: 13 residues.

The CDR3 here is CASSLNEQGNTEAFF. For the CDR3, the DNA is TGTGCCAGCAGCTTGAATGAACAGGGGAACACTGAAGCTTTCTTT. This rearrangement joins TRBV7-8 to TRBJ1-1; perhaps TRBD1 as D (6 bases). CDR1 and CDR2 from the germline V gene are SGHVS and FQNEAQ. The CDR3 has 15 amino acids. V gave up 3 bases and J gave up 1 base, with 12 bases separating them. The whole variable domain, remainder taken from reference TRBV7-8 and TRBJ1-1, is GAGVSQSPRYKVAKRGQDVALRCDPISGHVSLFWYQQALGQGPEFLTYFQNEAQLDKSGLPSDRFFAERPEGSVSTLKIQRTQQEDSAVYLCASSLNEQGNTEAFFGQGTRLTVV.

V is TRBV5-4 and J is TRBJ2-5; D tentatively reads TRBD1 or TRBD2 (5 bases each). The germline CDR1 and CDR2 sequences are SGHNT and YYREEE (reference sequence). CDR3 length: 15 residues. V dropped 0 bases and J dropped 4 bases, with 13 bases sitting between them. CDR3: CASSLATGRRETQYF. The CDR3 region has the DNA TGTGCCAGCAGCTTGGCCACGGGGCGGCGAGAGACCCAGTACTTC.

The chain carries TRBV6-6 and TRBJ1-2; D uncertain. Germline V gene sequence: CDR1 MNHNY, CDR2 SVGAGI (reference sequence). The CDR3 has 12 residues. V shed 7 bases and J shed 5 bases, with 11 bases lying between them. Written as DNA, the CDR3 is TGTGCCAGCACGGGGTTTGGATATGGCTACACCTTC. Its protein is CASTGFGYGYTF.

This rearrangement joins TRBV5-1 to TRBJ2-3; D is uncertain. CDR3 length: 14 residues. The V end lost 6 bases, the J end lost 1 base, and 12 bases lay between the germline ends. Germline CDR1 and CDR2: SGHRS and YFSETQ. CDR3 bases: TGCGCCAGCAATAGTGGTACAGGCACAGATACGCAGTATTTT. Translating gives CASNSGTGTDTQYF.

V is TRBV6-2 or TRBV6-3 and J is TRBJ1-5, with D unclear. The CDR3 contains 17 residues. CDR1 is MNHEY and CDR2 is SVGEGT in the germline V gene. Trimming removed 2 bases at V and 6 bases at J, with 20 bases between. The CDR3 region has the DNA TGTGCCAGCAGTTACCCAAGCGACGTACAAAGGCGTCAGCCCCAGCATTTT. Translating it yields CASSYPSDVQRRQPQHF.